These T cell receptor beta chains were read from a single sample in a study of blood T cell repertoires in COVID-19. Assay: immunoSEQ multiplex PCR; the TCRdb copy retains only in-frame clones and omits some. The table shows fewer than 200,000 clones, with about 85% occurring only once. Sample: peripheral blood. The receptors come from a man aged 60 to 69 who had recovered from COVID-19. CDR3s include the opening cysteine and the closing phenylalanine or tryptophan. A D gene is named only where the DNA matches it firmly. Expanded clones get a size class; other rows say once, few or many, or leave the size out.

cdr3_nt: TGTGCCAGCAGCGTAGGAAATAGCGGGGGGGCCCTTAGCACAGATACGCAGTATTTT
cdr3_aa: CASSVGNSGGALSTDTQYF
v_call: TRBV9
d_call: TRBD2
j_call: TRBJ2-3
clone_size: -

cdr3_nt: TGCAGCGTTGAGACCCAGACGGGGGTCGGCGAGACCCAGTACTTC
cdr3_aa: CSVETQTGVGETQYF
v_call: TRBV29-1
d_call: -
j_call: TRBJ2-5
clone_size: once

cdr3_nt: TGTGCCAGCAGTGAAGGCGTCCACACTGGGCATGGCTACACCTTC
cdr3_aa: CASSEGVHTGHGYTF
v_call: TRBV6-1
d_call: -
j_call: TRBJ1-2
clone_size: once

cdr3_nt: TGTGCCAGCAGCCGTGGGAGGATGACTGAAGCTTTCTTT
cdr3_aa: CASSRGRMTEAFF
v_call: TRBV11-3
d_call: -
j_call: TRBJ1-1
clone_size: -

cdr3_nt: TGTGCCAGCAGCCACCCGGGGGGCGGAAACACCATATATTTT
cdr3_aa: CASSHPGGGNTIYF
v_call: TRBV3-1/TRBV3-2
d_call: -
j_call: TRBJ1-3
clone_size: few

cdr3_nt: TGTGCCAGCAGCACCCAGGAGGGGGCGGAGAATGAGCAGTTCTTC
cdr3_aa: CASSTQEGAENEQFF
v_call: TRBV7-2
d_call: -
j_call: TRBJ2-1
clone_size: -

cdr3_nt: TGTGCCAGCAGCCAATCTAAACAGGTACCATCCTATGGCTACACCTTC
cdr3_aa: CASSQSKQVPSYGYTF
v_call: TRBV2
d_call: -
j_call: TRBJ1-2
clone_size: once

cdr3_nt: TGTGCCAGCAGCAAAGAGGGTGGGTCGGCTAGCGGGGGCCGCGCGTATGAGCAGTTCTTC
cdr3_aa: CASSKEGGSASGGRAYEQFF
v_call: TRBV21-1
d_call: -
j_call: TRBJ2-1
clone_size: -

cdr3_nt: TGTGCCAGCAGCAAGGACAGGGCGGACACCGGGGAGCTGTTTTTT
cdr3_aa: CASSKDRADTGELFF
v_call: TRBV5-4
d_call: TRBD1
j_call: TRBJ2-2
clone_size: -

cdr3_nt: TGTGCCAGCAGTGGACTAGCGGAACCCTACGAGCAGTACTTC
cdr3_aa: CASSGLAEPYEQYF
v_call: TRBV6-2/TRBV6-3
d_call: TRBD2
j_call: TRBJ2-7
clone_size: -

cdr3_nt: TGTGCCAGCAGTGACAGGGGAGTTACTGAAGCTTTCTTT
cdr3_aa: CASSDRGVTEAFF
v_call: TRBV28
d_call: TRBD1
j_call: TRBJ1-1
clone_size: -

cdr3_nt: TGTGCTAGTGGTTTGGGGGACAGGATTCTGTACGAGCAGTACTTC
cdr3_aa: CASGLGDRILYEQYF
v_call: TRBV12-5
d_call: TRBD1
j_call: TRBJ2-7
clone_size: once

cdr3_nt: TGTGCCACCAGCAACAGGGTTAAGAACACTGAAGCTTTCTTT
cdr3_aa: CATSNRVKNTEAFF
v_call: TRBV15
d_call: -
j_call: TRBJ1-1
clone_size: -

cdr3_nt: TGTGCCAGTAGTATAGTCGCGGGAGGGGTGAACTATGGCTACACCTTC
cdr3_aa: CASSIVAGGVNYGYTF
v_call: TRBV19
d_call: -
j_call: TRBJ1-2
clone_size: -

cdr3_nt: TGTGCCAGCGGCCCTAGCGGGGGGGCCTTGGAGCAGTACTTC
cdr3_aa: CASGPSGGALEQYF
v_call: TRBV6-6
d_call: TRBD2
j_call: TRBJ2-7
clone_size: few

cdr3_nt: TGTGCCAGCAGCTGGACAGGGTTTAACACCGGGGAGCTGTTTTTT
cdr3_aa: CASSWTGFNTGELFF
v_call: TRBV5-4
d_call: TRBD1
j_call: TRBJ2-2
clone_size: -

cdr3_nt: TGTGCCAGCAGCTTAGGGGCGGGGTACCAAGAGACCCAGTACTTC
cdr3_aa: CASSLGAGYQETQYF
v_call: TRBV7-2
d_call: -
j_call: TRBJ2-5
clone_size: -

cdr3_nt: TGTGCCAGCAGGCCTGCTCCCAGGGGGAGGAATCAGCCCCAGCATTTT
cdr3_aa: CASRPAPRGRNQPQHF
v_call: TRBV6-2/TRBV6-3
d_call: TRBD1
j_call: TRBJ1-5
clone_size: few

cdr3_nt: TGTGCCAGCAGCGTACGGAGCAATCAGCCCCAGCATTTT
cdr3_aa: CASSVRSNQPQHF
v_call: TRBV11-2
d_call: -
j_call: TRBJ1-5
clone_size: -

cdr3_nt: TGTGCCAGCAGGGACAGGGTTTACGAGCAGTACTTC
cdr3_aa: CASRDRVYEQYF
v_call: TRBV2
d_call: TRBD1
j_call: TRBJ2-7
clone_size: -

cdr3_nt: TGTGCCAGCAGCCAAGATCCTAATCAGCCCCAGCATTTT
cdr3_aa: CASSQDPNQPQHF
v_call: TRBV14
d_call: -
j_call: TRBJ1-5
clone_size: -

cdr3_nt: TGTGCCTGGAACCTACAGGGGGCAGGTGAGCAGTTCTTC
cdr3_aa: CAWNLQGAGEQFF
v_call: TRBV30
d_call: TRBD1
j_call: TRBJ2-1
clone_size: -

cdr3_nt: TGTGCCAGTAGTATCCCTCCCAGCCGCCCCATACAGGGGAACTATGGCTACACCTTC
cdr3_aa: CASSIPPSRPIQGNYGYTF
v_call: TRBV19
d_call: TRBD1
j_call: TRBJ1-2
clone_size: -

cdr3_nt: TGCAGTGCTAGAGGAAGCGGGGGCTACACCTTC
cdr3_aa: CSARGSGGYTF
v_call: TRBV20-1
d_call: -
j_call: TRBJ1-2
clone_size: -

cdr3_nt: TGTGCCAGCAGCGATAGCGGGTCCAGCTCCTACAATGAGCAGTTCTTC
cdr3_aa: CASSDSGSSSYNEQFF
v_call: TRBV7-6
d_call: TRBD2
j_call: TRBJ2-1
clone_size: -

cdr3_nt: TGTGCCAGCAGCTTAGTGGGGGGGTCTAACTATGGCTACACCTTC
cdr3_aa: CASSLVGGSNYGYTF
v_call: TRBV7-8
d_call: -
j_call: TRBJ1-2
clone_size: -

cdr3_nt: TGTGCCAGCAGCCACCGGAGAAGCGGGAGCCGAATCGAGAGCACAGATACGCAGTATTTT
cdr3_aa: CASSHRRSGSRIESTDTQYF
v_call: TRBV9
d_call: TRBD2
j_call: TRBJ2-3
clone_size: -

cdr3_nt: TGTGCCAGCTCACACGGCCGGGCCCGACAGGGGAACTCCTACGAGCAGTACTTC
cdr3_aa: CASSHGRARQGNSYEQYF
v_call: TRBV18
d_call: TRBD1
j_call: TRBJ2-7
clone_size: few

cdr3_nt: TGTGCCACCAGTGATAACCGCCCAGGGACAGGGGGCACAGATACGCAGTATTTT
cdr3_aa: CATSDNRPGTGGTDTQYF
v_call: TRBV24-1
d_call: TRBD1
j_call: TRBJ2-3
clone_size: once

cdr3_nt: TGTGCCAGCAGCAAATTCGGGACAGGGTCGGCCACTGAAGCTTTCTTT
cdr3_aa: CASSKFGTGSATEAFF
v_call: TRBV7-9
d_call: TRBD1
j_call: TRBJ1-1
clone_size: -

cdr3_nt: TGTGCCAGCAGCTTGGGACTAGCGGGGGAGACCCAGTACTTC
cdr3_aa: CASSLGLAGETQYF
v_call: TRBV5-4
d_call: TRBD2
j_call: TRBJ2-5
clone_size: -

cdr3_nt: TGTGCCAGCAGCCGTGGGAGCTACGAGCAGTACTTC
cdr3_aa: CASSRGSYEQYF
v_call: TRBV11-3
d_call: -
j_call: TRBJ2-7
clone_size: -

cdr3_nt: TGTGCCAGCAGCCTCTCTGGGGGCCTGTACACTGAAGCTTTCTTT
cdr3_aa: CASSLSGGLYTEAFF
v_call: TRBV7-8
d_call: -
j_call: TRBJ1-1
clone_size: few

cdr3_nt: TGTGCCAGCAGCGCACAGGGATATGGCTACACCTTC
cdr3_aa: CASSAQGYGYTF
v_call: TRBV7-3
d_call: -
j_call: TRBJ1-2
clone_size: once

cdr3_nt: TGTGCCAGCAGTTACACTTTGACAGGGTCCCACGAGCAGTACTTC
cdr3_aa: CASSYTLTGSHEQYF
v_call: TRBV6-5
d_call: TRBD1
j_call: TRBJ2-7
clone_size: -

cdr3_nt: TGTGCCAGCAGCTTAGTTCCAGCGGGGGGTGTAAACGGGGAGCTGTTTTTT
cdr3_aa: CASSLVPAGGVNGELFF
v_call: TRBV7-2
d_call: TRBD2
j_call: TRBJ2-2
clone_size: -

cdr3_nt: TGTGCCAACCTGGTTGGACAGGGGAGAGATGGCTACACCTTC
cdr3_aa: CANLVGQGRDGYTF
v_call: TRBV2
d_call: TRBD1
j_call: TRBJ1-2
clone_size: -

cdr3_nt: TGTGCCAGCAGCTTGGATAGGGGGCGCGCAGATACGCAGTATTTT
cdr3_aa: CASSLDRGRADTQYF
v_call: TRBV7-2
d_call: TRBD1
j_call: TRBJ2-3
clone_size: -

cdr3_nt: TGTGCCAGCAGTTCACACTCCTATAATTCACCCCTCCACTTT
cdr3_aa: CASSSHSYNSPLHF
v_call: TRBV27
d_call: -
j_call: TRBJ1-6
clone_size: -

cdr3_nt: TGTGCCAGCAGCCAAGGGTCAGGTTATCAGCCCCAGCATTTT
cdr3_aa: CASSQGSGYQPQHF
v_call: TRBV3-1/TRBV3-2
d_call: -
j_call: TRBJ1-5
clone_size: -